The T cell receptor (beta chain) under discussion was sequenced for a study of early T cells in non-severe SARS-CoV-2 infection. Germline lookup yields CDR1 SNHLY and CDR2 FYNNEI. This CDR3 contains 15 residues. V shed 6 bases and J shed 3 bases, with 18 bases lying between them. This clonotype occurred a few times. Researchers attached unique molecular identifiers to individual cDNA molecules. TCRdb ran MiXCR on the 5' RACE reads and lists one entry per CDR3 protein. The sample has about 94,000 distinct CDR3 sequences, 13% seen once. Material: whole blood. J is TRBJ2-7 and V is TRBV2; TRBD1 might be the D (5 bases). The clonotype originates from an adult who was a healthcare worker with PCR-confirmed SARS-CoV-2 infection or an uninfected control (not recorded which). This CDR3 is CASSSGWGTFYEQYF. CDR3 coding DNA: TGTGCCAGCAGCTCCGGGTGGGGCACCTTCTACGAGCAGTACTTC.